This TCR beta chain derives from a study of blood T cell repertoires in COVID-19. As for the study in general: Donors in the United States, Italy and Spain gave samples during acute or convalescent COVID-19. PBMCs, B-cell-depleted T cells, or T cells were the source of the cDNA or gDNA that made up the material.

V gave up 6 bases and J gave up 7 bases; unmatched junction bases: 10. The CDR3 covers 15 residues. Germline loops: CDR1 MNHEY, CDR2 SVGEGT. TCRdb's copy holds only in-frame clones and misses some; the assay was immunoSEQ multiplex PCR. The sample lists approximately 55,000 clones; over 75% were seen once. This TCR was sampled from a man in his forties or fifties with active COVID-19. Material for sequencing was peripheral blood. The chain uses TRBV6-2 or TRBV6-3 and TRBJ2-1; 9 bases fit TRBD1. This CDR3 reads CASSAPGQGYNEQFF. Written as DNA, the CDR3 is TGTGCCAGCAGCGCTCCGGGACAGGGTTATAATGAGCAGTTCTTC.